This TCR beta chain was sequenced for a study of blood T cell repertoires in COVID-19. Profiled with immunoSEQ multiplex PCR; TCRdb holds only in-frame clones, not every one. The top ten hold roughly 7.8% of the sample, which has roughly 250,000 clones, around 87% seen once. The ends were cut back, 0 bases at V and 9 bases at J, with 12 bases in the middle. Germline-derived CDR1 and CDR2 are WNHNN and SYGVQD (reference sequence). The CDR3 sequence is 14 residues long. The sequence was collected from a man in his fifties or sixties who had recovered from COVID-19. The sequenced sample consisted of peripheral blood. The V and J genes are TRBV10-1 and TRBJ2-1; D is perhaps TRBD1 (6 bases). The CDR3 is CASSESKGVGEQFF. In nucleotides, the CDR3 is TGCGCCAGCAGTGAGTCAAAGGGGGTCGGTGAGCAGTTCTTC.